The 10 T cell receptor beta chains below come from one sample, sequenced in a study of blood T cells in healthy people across ages. Primers used in a second PCR of roughly 7 to 12 cycles were a sample-barcoded 5' primer and a J-beta primer mix. MiXCR, applied by TCRdb to the 5' RACE reads, yields one record per CDR3 protein. Among roughly 830,000 distinct CDR3 sequences listed, approximately 59% were seen once. What was sequenced was blood. Receptor source: a man aged 30-40 years in good health.

CDR3 in amino acids: CASSQQGRQPQHF. CDR3 DNA sequence: TGTGCCAGCAGTCAACAGGGAAGACAGCCCCAGCATTTT. The chain joins TRBV7-2 to TRBJ1-5; perhaps TRBD1 as D (6 bases). Germline V CDR1 and CDR2: SGHTA, FQGNSA. V was shortened by 6 bases and J by 7 bases, with 13 bases between the two germline ends. This CDR3 has 13 amino acids.

This clonotype was counted between two and nine times. The chain has TRBV21-1 and TRBJ1-4; the table assigns TRBD1, which was not confirmed against the DNA. TRBV21-1 constitutes a pseudogene. The CDR3 sequence is 16 residues long. The CDR3 region has the DNA TGTGCCAGCAGCAAGAGCAGGGCGGCAACTAATGAAAAACTGTTTTTT. Protein: CASSKSRAATNEKLFF.

V usage is TRBV9 and J usage is TRBJ2-1; weak D call: TRBD1 (5 bases). The V gene's germline CDR1 is SGDLS and CDR2 YYNGEE. This CDR3 has 15 amino acids. V was shortened by 0 bases and J by 0 bases, with 7 bases between the two germline ends. The CDR3 DNA reads as TGTGCCAGCAGCGTAGCCAGGGCCTCCTACAATGAGCAGTTCTTC. It yields the protein CASSVARASYNEQFF.

V usage is TRBV6-1 and J usage is TRBJ2-1, with 10 bases lining up with TRBD2. The CDR3 has 17 amino acids. Germline CDR1 and CDR2: MNHNS and SASEGT. V was clipped by 5 bases and J by 6 bases; unmatched bases: 13. The CDR3 DNA reads as TGTGCCAGCAGTCGGGAGGGCCTAGCGGGGGACCCCAATGAGCAGTTCTTC. Protein product: CASSREGLAGDPNEQFF.

V is TRBV4-3 and J is TRBJ2-5; 10 nucleotides agree with TRBD2. There are 15 residues in the CDR3. Per germline, CDR1 LGHNA and CDR2 YSLEER. V was pared by 2 bases and J by 4 bases, with 4 bases of the junction left unmatched. The CDR3 DNA reads TGCGCCAGCAGCCAAAATCCTAGCGGGGGAGAGACCCAGTACTTC. This gives the protein CASSQNPSGGETQYF.

The rearrangement links TRBV25-1 to TRBJ2-5; the D gene could be TRBD1 or TRBD2 (5 bases each). With 4 bases removed from V and 4 bases from J, the gap between germline ends came to 19 bases. CDR1 is MGHDK, CDR2 SYGVNS, per germline. CDR3 length: 16 amino acids. The CDR3 loop is CASSVTWGTGLETQYF. CDR3 sequence (DNA): TGTGCCAGCAGTGTCACGTGGGGGACGGGCTTAGAGACCCAGTACTTC. Filled out from reference TRBV25-1 and TRBJ2-5, the complete variable domain reads EADIYQTPRYLVIGTGKKITLECSQTMGHDKMYWYQQDPGMELHLIHYSYGVNSTEKGDLSSESTVSRIRTEHFPLTLESARPSHTSQYLCASSVTWGTGLETQYFGPGTRLLVL.

V gene TRBV20-1 combines with J gene TRBJ2-4; a weak D match, TRBD1 (6 bases). V dropped 0 bases and J dropped 1 base, with 13 bases sitting between them. The CDR3 sequence is 16 residues long. The V gene's germline CDR1 is DFQATT and CDR2 SNEGSKA (reference sequence). The CDR3 region has the DNA TGCAGTGCTAGAGATCAGGGGCGCGTCGCCAAAAACATTCAGTACTTC. Its translation: CSARDQGRVAKNIQYF.

This clonotype appeared a few times. The rearrangement uses TRBV7-2 and TRBJ2-1; D gene uncertain. In germline, CDR1 is SGHTA, CDR2 FQGNSA. The CDR3 is made up of 13 amino acids. V lost 7 bases and J lost 8, with 15 bases in between. The chain's CDR3 is CASTLNGAHEQFF. CDR3 nucleotide sequence: TGTGCCAGCACCCTAAATGGAGCCCATGAGCAGTTCTTC.

The rearrangement joins TRBV3-1 to TRBJ2-1; 7 bases map to TRBD1. Germline CDR1 is LGHDT and CDR2 is YNNKEL (reference sequence). This CDR3 is built from 16 residues. V gave up 0 bases and J gave up 7 bases; unmatched junction bases: 9. The CDR3 region has the DNA TGTGCCAGCAGCCAAGAATGGAGCAGGGGGAGTAATGAGCAGTTCTTC. The encoded protein is CASSQEWSRGSNEQFF.

This clonotype was detected only a few times. V is TRBV2 and J is TRBJ1-5; a possible D gene is TRBD1 (5 bases). Germline lookup yields CDR1 SNHLY and CDR2 FYNNEI. The CDR3 length is 13 residues. V lost 7 bases to trimming and J lost 7 bases, with 14 bases between them. The CDR3 coding sequence is TGTGCCAGCATGGTAGGGGAGGAGCAGCCCCAGCATTTT. Encoded protein: CASMVGEEQPQHF.